Below are 21 T cell receptor beta chains sequenced from a single sample in a study of spatial heterogeneity in lung cancer. TCRdb processed the 5' RACE reads anew with MiXCR; each CDR3 protein has one entry. Of some 64,000 distinct CDR3 sequences in the sample, approximately 8.9% were seen once. Time point: sample taken at primary tumor resection. Without sorting, whole RNA was sequenced from tumor, nontumor lung or frozen PBMC. Material: PBMCs, obtained at surgery. All receptors derive from a female donor with early-stage non-small cell lung cancer.

A few counts support this clonotype. The rearrangement uses TRBV5-4 and TRBJ2-7, with 9 positions matching TRBD2. Germline CDR1 reads SGHNT; CDR2 reads YYREEE (reference sequence). V shed 0 bases, J shed 3 bases, and the junction held 1 base outside the gene matches. CDR3 length equals 14 residues. The CDR3 DNA is TGTGCCAGCAGCTTGGGACTAGCGGACTACGAGCAGTACTTC. This gives the protein CASSLGLADYEQYF.

Remarks on this clonotype: The junction departs from the called germline gene at one end, perhaps through a read error. The chain has TRBV7-9 and TRBJ1-5, with unresolved D. Germline loops: CDR1 SEHNR, CDR2 FQNEAQ (reference sequence). CDR3 size: 14 residues. The CDR3 sequence is CASNLEDSNQPQHF. CDR3 coding DNA: TGTGCCAGCAACTTAGAAGATAGCAATCAGCCCCAGCATTTT.

Only a few counts were recorded for this clonotype. The V call is TRBV10-3, the J call TRBJ1-1; D remains ambiguous. V lost 7 bases and J 0 bases, leaving 9 bases between the germline ends. Germline assignment: CDR1 ENHRY and CDR2 SYGVKD. This CDR3 is 13 amino acids long. CDR3 residues: CAITELMNTEAFF. CDR3 bases: TGTGCCATCACAGAGCTCATGAACACTGAAGCTTTCTTT.

The chain links TRBV12-3 or TRBV12-4 to TRBJ1-2; D uncertain. This CDR3 region has 13 residues. The V end was cut by 3 bases, the J end by 4 bases, with 9 bases between. CDR3 amino acids: CASSFQAAYGYTF. CDR3 nucleotide sequence: TGTGCCAGCAGTTTTCAGGCGGCCTATGGCTACACCTTC.

As DNA, the CDR3 is TGTGCCAGCAGCTTATCAGAACCCGGGGAGCTGTTTTTT. Translating gives CASSLSEPGELFF. The chain links TRBV7-9 to TRBJ2-2; D remains ambiguous. The ends were cut back, 2 bases at V and 6 bases at J, with 7 bases in the middle. The CDR3 spans 13 residues. CDR1 and CDR2 from the germline V gene are SEHNR and FQNEAQ (reference sequence).

This clonotype was observed many times. J is TRBJ2-7 and V is TRBV9; D possibly corresponds to TRBD1 (5 bases). Germline CDR1 and CDR2: SGDLS and YYNGEE. The CDR3 covers 14 residues. Trimming removed 0 bases from V and 2 bases from J, with 9 bases in between. The CDR3: CASSVEGRPYEQYF. CDR3 bases: TGTGCCAGCAGCGTAGAGGGGCGCCCCTACGAGCAGTACTTC.

The chain combines TRBV11-2 with TRBJ2-7; 7 positions match TRBD2. J gave up 3 bases and V 4 bases, and 6 bases lay outside the gene matches. Germline V CDR1 and CDR2: SGHAT, FQNNGV. CDR3 length: 14 amino acids. Here the CDR3 reads CASSSGEGSYEQYF. For the CDR3, the DNA is TGTGCCAGCAGCTCGGGGGAGGGCAGCTACGAGCAGTACTTC.

This clonotype showed up just a few times. This rearrangement joins TRBV20-1 to TRBJ2-3, with 16 bases that match TRBD2. Germline values: CDR1 DFQATT, CDR2 SNEGSKA (reference sequence). V was clipped by 4 bases and J by 0 bases; unmatched bases: 10. This CDR3 has 19 amino acids. The CDR3 DNA is TGCAGTGCTACCGATCGGGGACTAGCGGGAGGGCCGAGCACAGATACGCAGTATTTT. Translated: CSATDRGLAGGPSTDTQYF.

This sequence joins TRBV7-3 and TRBJ2-2, with 8 positions matching TRBD1. V lost 3 bases to trimming and J lost 0 bases; unmatched junction nucleotides: 6. Per the germline V gene, CDR1 is SGHTA and CDR2 is FQGTGA. This CDR3 spans 17 amino acids. The DNA of the CDR3 is TGTGCCAGCAGCTTGCACAGGGGGTATCCGAACACCGGGGAGCTGTTTTTT. Translating gives CASSLHRGYPNTGELFF.

The V call is TRBV12-5, the J call TRBJ1-2; D not certain. The CDR3 is 13 amino acids. CDR1 and CDR2 from the germline V gene are LGHNT and FRNRAP. Trimming cost V 7 bases and J 5 bases, with 14 bases left between them. The DNA for the CDR3 is TGTGCTAGTGCCAAAGGGCATCTTTATGGCTACACCTTC. Translating gives CASAKGHLYGYTF. The full variable domain, completed using reference TRBV12-5 and TRBJ1-2, is DARVTQTPRHKVTEMGQEVTMRCQPILGHNTVFWYRQTMMQGLELLAYFRNRAPLDDSGMPKDRFSAEMPDATLATLKIQPSEPRDSAVYFCASAKGHLYGYTFGSGTRLTVV.

This clonotype was recorded at least ten times. The rearrangement links TRBV6-1 to TRBJ2-2; 7 nucleotides line up with TRBD1. The CDR3 consists of 11 residues. Germline V gene sequence: CDR1 MNHNS, CDR2 SASEGT. CDR3 bases: TGTGTATCAGGGGGCACCGGGGAGCTGTTTTTT. It specifies CVSGGTGELFF.

This clonotype was observed at least ten times. The CDR3 sequence: CSVQPASGNTDTQYF. CDR3 DNA sequence: TGCAGCGTCCAACCCGCTAGCGGGAACACAGATACGCAGTATTTT. The gene calls are TRBV29-1 and TRBJ2-3; 9 nucleotides align to TRBD2. Trimming removed 6 bases from V and 2 bases from J; junction bases left unmatched: 9. This CDR3 region has 15 residues. The germline V gene has CDR1 SQVTM and CDR2 ANQGSEA.

The gene calls are TRBV20-1 and TRBJ2-1; D might be TRBD2 (6 bases). Trimming shortened V by 1 base and J by 2 bases, and 12 bases separated the two germline ends. The CDR3 is made up of 15 amino acids. Per germline, CDR1 DFQATT and CDR2 SNEGSKA (reference sequence). The CDR3 bases are TGCAGTGCTAGAGGTCGCGGGACGGCCTACAATGAGCAGTTCTTC. It specifies CSARGRGTAYNEQFF.

In this sample, this clonotype turned up many times. This rearrangement joins TRBV7-9 to TRBJ2-1; TRBD2 aligns across 9 bases. Trimming took 3 bases from V and 8 from J; bases not matched to a gene: 8. CDR1 and CDR2 from the germline V gene are SEHNR and FQNEAQ (reference sequence). This CDR3 spans 15 amino acids. The CDR3 region has the DNA TGTGCCAGCAGCTTGAACTTAGCGGGAGCGGATGAGCAGTTCTTC. Translated, it gives CASSLNLAGADEQFF.

The genes are TRBV10-3 and TRBJ2-2, with D unresolved. Germline V gene data show CDR1 as ENHRY and CDR2 as SYGVKD. The CDR3 loop spans 14 amino acids. Trimming stripped 7 bases from V and 3 bases from J, with 12 bases between. CDR3 residues: CAITPGRDTGELFF. In nucleotides, the CDR3 is TGTGCCATCACCCCGGGCCGAGACACCGGGGAGCTGTTTTTT.

The sample holds a few counts of this clonotype. V and J are TRBV27 and TRBJ2-5; perhaps TRBD2 as D (6 bases). The CDR3 totals 13 residues. Germline loops: CDR1 MNHEY, CDR2 SMNVEV (reference sequence). V lost 5 bases and J lost 5, with 12 bases in between. CDR3: CASSPTGVETQYF. The CDR3 nucleotides are TGTGCCAGCAGTCCCACGGGGGTGGAGACCCAGTACTTC.

This clonotype was seen repeatedly, ten times or more. The V and J genes are TRBV20-1 and TRBJ2-5, with D hard to call. This CDR3 has 14 amino acids. Trimming shortened V by 6 bases and J by 5 bases, and 19 bases separated the two germline ends. The germline CDR1 and CDR2 sequences are DFQATT and SNEGSKA (reference sequence). CDR3 coding DNA: TGCAGTGCGCCTACTATGATAGAGGTCGAGACCCAGTACTTC. It encodes CSAPTMIEVETQYF.

The V call is TRBV5-6, the J call TRBJ1-1, with 8 nucleotides matching TRBD1. CDR1 is SGHDT and CDR2 is YYEEEE in the germline V gene. CDR3 length: 15 residues. Germline trimming cut 1 base from V and 5 bases from J; bases unmatched to any gene: 7. The DNA of the CDR3 is TGTGCCAGCAGCTTGACGACAGGGGTGAGAACTGAAGCTTTCTTT. Translated, it gives CASSLTTGVRTEAFF.

A few counts support this clonotype. This chain connects TRBV20-1 to TRBJ2-1, with 12 positions matching TRBD1. The CDR3 has 13 residues. The V and J ends lost 6 bases and 9 bases, in that order; junction bases with no gene match: 6. Per germline, CDR1 DFQATT and CDR2 SNEGSKA (reference sequence). The CDR3 sequence: CSAPGQGAIEQFF. The CDR3 DNA reads as TGCAGTGCCCCGGGACAGGGGGCTATTGAGCAGTTCTTC.

Ten or more counts support this clonotype. The V gene is TRBV2, the J gene TRBJ2-7, with D uncertain. CDR1 SNHLY and CDR2 FYNNEI come from the germline V gene. This CDR3 spans 13 amino acids. The V gene lost 3 bases and the J gene lost 3 bases, with 9 bases spanning the gap. In nucleotides, the CDR3 is TGTGCCAGCAGTGATGGGGTTGGCTACGAGCAGTACGTC. The encoded protein is CASSDGVGYEQYV.

At least ten counts were recorded for this clonotype. Its ends do not fully match the called genes, so a read error is possible. This sequence joins TRBV28 and TRBJ2-1; 9 positions agree with TRBD1. CDR1 and CDR2 from the germline V gene are MDHEN and SYDVKM. There are 12 residues in the CDR3. The CDR3: CASSSTGTGLIF. DNA of the CDR3: TGTGCCAGCAGTTCGACCGGGACAGGGTTAATCTTC.